The rows below give T cell receptor beta chains drawn from one sample of a study of T-cell memory formation after mild COVID-19. TCRdb used MiXCR to reprocess the 5' RACE reads, holding one entry per CDR3 protein. Among 400,000 to 550,000 distinct CDR3 sequences listed, around 25% were seen once. The sample comprised PBMCs or a T cell subset sorted from them (not recorded which). All receptors derive from an adult woman who had mild COVID-19 (a few samples of this study predate the infection). Cell type and time point are not known. The CDR3 runs from the conserved cysteine through the conserved F or W. Each record gives: J gene, clone size, D gene, V gene, CDR3 protein, CDR3 DNA. D genes are given only for firm matches. The listing skips clone size in some rows; elsewhere it reads once, few, many or a size class.

TRBJ2-6 | few | TRBD1 | TRBV29-1 | CSAGTAGSGANVLTF | TGCAGCGCCGGGACAGCTGGCTCTGGGGCCAACGTCCTGACTTTC
TRBJ2-1 | few | - | TRBV20-1 | CSARLRTSYNEQFF | TGCAGTGCTAGACTCCGAACCTCCTACAATGAGCAGTTCTTC
TRBJ2-2 | - | TRBD2 | TRBV5-1 | CASSTTSSGLNTGELFF | TGCGCCAGCAGTACTACTTCTAGCGGGCTGAACACCGGGGAGCTGTTTTTT
TRBJ2-2 | - | - | TRBV7-8 | CASSLVSAPNTGELFF | TGTGCCAGCAGCTTAGTTAGCGCCCCGAACACCGGGGAGCTGTTTTTT
TRBJ2-1 | once | TRBD2 | TRBV7-9 | CASSARLAGYRGSYNEQFF | TGTGCCAGCAGCGCCCGACTAGCGGGGTACCGTGGCTCCTACAATGAGCAGTTCTTC
TRBJ1-1 | few | - | TRBV7-9 | CASSSDLLRTEAFF | TGTGCCAGCAGCTCGGACTTGTTGAGGACTGAAGCTTTCTTT
TRBJ1-6 | - | - | TRBV10-3 | CASSGTGVNSPLHF | TGTGCCAGCAGCGGCACCGGGGTTAATTCACCCCTCCACTTT
TRBJ2-7 | - | TRBD1 | TRBV7-2 | CASSLGGQAASYEQYF | TGTGCCAGCAGCTTAGGGGGACAGGCCGCTTCCTACGAGCAGTACTTC
TRBJ2-7 | once | TRBD1 | TRBV5-8 | CASPGQGRYEQYF | TGTGCCAGCCCAGGACAGGGAAGGTACGAGCAGTACTTC
TRBJ2-2 | few | - | TRBV7-9 | CASSSGQPNTGELFF | TGTGCCAGCAGCTCTGGACAGCCGAACACCGGGGAGCTGTTTTTT